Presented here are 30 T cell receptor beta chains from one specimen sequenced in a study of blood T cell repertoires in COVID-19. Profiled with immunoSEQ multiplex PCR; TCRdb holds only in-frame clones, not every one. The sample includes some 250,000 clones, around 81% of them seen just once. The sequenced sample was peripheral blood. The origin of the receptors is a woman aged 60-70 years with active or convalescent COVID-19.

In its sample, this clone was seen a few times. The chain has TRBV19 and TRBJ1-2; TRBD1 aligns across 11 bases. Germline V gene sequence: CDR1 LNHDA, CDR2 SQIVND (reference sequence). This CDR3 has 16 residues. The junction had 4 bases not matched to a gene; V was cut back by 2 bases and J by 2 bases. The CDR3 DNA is TGTGCCAGTAGTATAACCGGACAGGGGGCAAACTATGGCTACACCTTC. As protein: CASSITGQGANYGYTF.

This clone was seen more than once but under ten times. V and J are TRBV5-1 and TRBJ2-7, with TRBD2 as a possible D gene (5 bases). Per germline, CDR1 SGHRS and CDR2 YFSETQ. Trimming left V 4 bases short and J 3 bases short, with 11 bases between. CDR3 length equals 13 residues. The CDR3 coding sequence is TGCGCCAGCAGCCCCCTAGGGAGCTACGAGCAGTACTTC. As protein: CASSPLGSYEQYF.

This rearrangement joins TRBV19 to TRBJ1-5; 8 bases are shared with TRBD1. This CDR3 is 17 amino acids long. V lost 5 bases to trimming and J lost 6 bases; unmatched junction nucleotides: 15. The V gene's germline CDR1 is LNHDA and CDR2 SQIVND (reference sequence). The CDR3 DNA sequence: TGTGCCAGTAGTTCCGGACAGGGTAGGGTAAGTGGTCAGCCCCAGCATTTT. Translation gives CASSSGQGRVSGQPQHF.

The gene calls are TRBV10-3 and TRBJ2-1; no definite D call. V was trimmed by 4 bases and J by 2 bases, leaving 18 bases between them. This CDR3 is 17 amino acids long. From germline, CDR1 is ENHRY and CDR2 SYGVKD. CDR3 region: CAISVDGRSSAYNEQFF. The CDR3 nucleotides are TGTGCCATCAGTGTCGATGGCCGTTCCAGCGCCTACAATGAGCAGTTCTTC.

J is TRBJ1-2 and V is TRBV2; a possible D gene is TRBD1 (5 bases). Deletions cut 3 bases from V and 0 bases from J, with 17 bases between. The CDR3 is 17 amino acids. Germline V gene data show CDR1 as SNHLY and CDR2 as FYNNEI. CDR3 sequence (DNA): TGTGCCAGCAGTGAGGGAATTGTGGGGGGTTCTAACTATGGCTACACCTTC. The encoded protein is CASSEGIVGGSNYGYTF.

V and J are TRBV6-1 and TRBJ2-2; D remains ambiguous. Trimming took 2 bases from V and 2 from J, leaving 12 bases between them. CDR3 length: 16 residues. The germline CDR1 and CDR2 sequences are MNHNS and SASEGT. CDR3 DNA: TGTGCCAGCAGTGAATTCAGGCCCTCTAACACCGGGGAGCTGTTTTTT. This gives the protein CASSEFRPSNTGELFF.

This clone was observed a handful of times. CDR3 sequence reads: CASSVESGGDTGELFF. The DNA of the CDR3 is TGTGCCAGCAGCGTAGAGAGCGGGGGAGACACCGGGGAGCTGTTTTTT. V usage is TRBV9 and J usage is TRBJ2-2, with 8 bases matching TRBD2. V shed 0 bases and J 3 bases; nucleotides not matched to a gene: 4. CDR3 length equals 16 residues. Per the germline V gene, CDR1 is SGDLS and CDR2 is YYNGEE.

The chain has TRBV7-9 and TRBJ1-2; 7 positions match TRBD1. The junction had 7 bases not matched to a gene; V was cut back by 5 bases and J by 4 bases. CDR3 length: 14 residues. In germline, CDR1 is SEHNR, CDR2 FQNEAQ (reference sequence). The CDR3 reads CASSGAGGSYGYTF. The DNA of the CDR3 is TGTGCCAGCAGCGGAGCAGGGGGGAGCTATGGCTACACCTTC.

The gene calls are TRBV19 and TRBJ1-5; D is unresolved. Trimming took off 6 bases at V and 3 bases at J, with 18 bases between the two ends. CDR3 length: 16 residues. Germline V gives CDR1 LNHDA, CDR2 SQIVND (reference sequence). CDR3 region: CASRERSGHYNQPQHF. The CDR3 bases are TGTGCCAGTAGGGAAAGGAGCGGGCACTACAATCAGCCCCAGCATTTT.

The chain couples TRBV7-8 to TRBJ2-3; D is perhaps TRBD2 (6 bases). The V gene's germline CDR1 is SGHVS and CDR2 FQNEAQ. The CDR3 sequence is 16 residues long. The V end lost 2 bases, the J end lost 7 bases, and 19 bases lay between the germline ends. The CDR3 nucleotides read TGTGCCAGCAGCTTAAGGGACTCCGGCAGACACCATACGCAGTATTTT. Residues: CASSLRDSGRHHTQYF.

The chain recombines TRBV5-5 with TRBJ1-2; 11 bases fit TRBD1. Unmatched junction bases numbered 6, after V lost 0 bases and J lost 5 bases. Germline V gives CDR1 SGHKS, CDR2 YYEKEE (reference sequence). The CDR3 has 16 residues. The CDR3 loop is CASSLDAGQGAYGYTF. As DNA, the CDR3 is TGTGCCAGCAGCTTGGATGCCGGACAGGGGGCATATGGCTACACCTTC. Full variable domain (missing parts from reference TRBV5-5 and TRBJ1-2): DAGVTQSPTHLIKTRGQQVTLRCSPISGHKSVSWYQQVLGQGPQFIFQYYEKEERGRGNFPDRFSARQFPNYSSELNVNALLLGDSALYLCASSLDAGQGAYGYTFGSGTRLTVV.

The CDR3 region is CASVHTDLAKNIQYF. The CDR3 nucleotides read TGTGCCAGCGTCCACACAGACCTAGCCAAAAACATTCAGTACTTC. This chain links TRBV18 with TRBJ2-4; no clear D. CDR1 and CDR2 (germline): KGHSH, LQKENI. Trimming took 8 bases from V and 0 from J, leaving 14 bases between them. CDR3 size: 15 residues.

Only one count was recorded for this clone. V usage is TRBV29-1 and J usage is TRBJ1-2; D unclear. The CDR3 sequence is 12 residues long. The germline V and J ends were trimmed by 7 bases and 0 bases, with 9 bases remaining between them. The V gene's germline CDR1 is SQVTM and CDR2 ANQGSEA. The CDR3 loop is CSGLGANYGYTF. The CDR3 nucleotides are TGCAGCGGGCTGGGAGCTAACTATGGCTACACCTTC.

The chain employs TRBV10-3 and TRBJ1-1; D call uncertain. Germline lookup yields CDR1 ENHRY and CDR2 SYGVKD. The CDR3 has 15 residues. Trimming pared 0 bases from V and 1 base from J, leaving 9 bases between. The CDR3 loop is CAISESNGRNTEAFF. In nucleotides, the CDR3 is TGTGCCATCAGTGAGTCGAATGGGAGGAACACTGAAGCTTTCTTT.

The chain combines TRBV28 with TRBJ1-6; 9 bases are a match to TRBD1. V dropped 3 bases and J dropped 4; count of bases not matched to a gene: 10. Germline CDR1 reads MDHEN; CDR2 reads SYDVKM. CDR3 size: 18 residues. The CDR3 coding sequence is TGTGCCAGCAGTTTGTATACCGGGACAGGGCAATATAATTCACCCCTCCACTTT. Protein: CASSLYTGTGQYNSPLHF.

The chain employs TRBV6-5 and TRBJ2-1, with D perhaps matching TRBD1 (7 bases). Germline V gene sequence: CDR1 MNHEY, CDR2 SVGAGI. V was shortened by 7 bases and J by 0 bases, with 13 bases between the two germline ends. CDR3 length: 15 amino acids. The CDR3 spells CASNSGGFSYNEQFF. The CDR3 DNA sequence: TGTGCCAGCAACTCAGGGGGGTTCTCCTACAATGAGCAGTTCTTC.

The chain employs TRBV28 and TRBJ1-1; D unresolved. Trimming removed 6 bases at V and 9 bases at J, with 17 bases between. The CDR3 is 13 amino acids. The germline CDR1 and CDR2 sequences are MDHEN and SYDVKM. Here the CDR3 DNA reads TGTGCCAGCAGCCTCTCGACGGCGGGTAAAGCTTTCTTT. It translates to CASSLSTAGKAFF.

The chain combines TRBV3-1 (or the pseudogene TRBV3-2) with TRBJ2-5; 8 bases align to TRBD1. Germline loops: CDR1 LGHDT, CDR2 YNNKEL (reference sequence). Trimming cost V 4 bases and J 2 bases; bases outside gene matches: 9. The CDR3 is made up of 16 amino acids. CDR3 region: CASSPINNRGQETQYF. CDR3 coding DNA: TGTGCCAGCAGCCCGATAAATAACAGGGGGCAAGAGACCCAGTACTTC.

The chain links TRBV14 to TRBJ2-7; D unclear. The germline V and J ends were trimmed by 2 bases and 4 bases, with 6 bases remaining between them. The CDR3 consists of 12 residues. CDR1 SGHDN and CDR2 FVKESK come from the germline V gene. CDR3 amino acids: CASSQLRYEQYF. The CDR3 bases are TGTGCCAGCAGCCAACTACGTTACGAGCAGTACTTC.

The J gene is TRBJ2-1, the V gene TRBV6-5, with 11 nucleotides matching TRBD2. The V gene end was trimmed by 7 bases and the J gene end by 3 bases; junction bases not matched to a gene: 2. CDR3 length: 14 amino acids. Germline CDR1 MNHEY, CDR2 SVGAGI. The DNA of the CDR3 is TGTGCCAGCACCCTAGCGGGGGGCTACAATGAGCAGTTCTTC. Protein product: CASTLAGGYNEQFF.

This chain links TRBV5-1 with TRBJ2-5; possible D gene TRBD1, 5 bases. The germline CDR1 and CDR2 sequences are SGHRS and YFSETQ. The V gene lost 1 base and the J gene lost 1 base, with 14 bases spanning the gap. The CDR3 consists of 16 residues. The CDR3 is CASSLPSGAPQETQYF. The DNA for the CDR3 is TGCGCCAGCAGCTTGCCGAGTGGGGCGCCCCAAGAGACCCAGTACTTC.

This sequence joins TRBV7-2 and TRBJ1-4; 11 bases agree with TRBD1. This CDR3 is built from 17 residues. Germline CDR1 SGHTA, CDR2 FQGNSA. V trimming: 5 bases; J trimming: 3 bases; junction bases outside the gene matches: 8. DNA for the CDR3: TGTGCCAGCAGCGAGGACAGGGGGCGCGGAGCTAATGAAAAACTGTTTTTT. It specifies CASSEDRGRGANEKLFF.

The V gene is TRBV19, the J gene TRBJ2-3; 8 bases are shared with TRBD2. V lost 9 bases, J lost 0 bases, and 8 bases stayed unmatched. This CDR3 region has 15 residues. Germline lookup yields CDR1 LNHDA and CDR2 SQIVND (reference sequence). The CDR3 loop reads CASHSGDTSTDTQYF. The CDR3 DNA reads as TGTGCCAGCCATAGCGGGGATACTAGCACAGATACGCAGTATTTT. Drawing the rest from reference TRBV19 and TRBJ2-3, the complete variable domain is DGGITQSPKYLFRKEGQNVTLSCEQNLNHDAMYWYRQDPGQGLRLIYYSQIVNDFQKGDIAEGYSVSREKKESFPLTVTSAQKNPTAFYLCASHSGDTSTDTQYFGPGTRLTVL.

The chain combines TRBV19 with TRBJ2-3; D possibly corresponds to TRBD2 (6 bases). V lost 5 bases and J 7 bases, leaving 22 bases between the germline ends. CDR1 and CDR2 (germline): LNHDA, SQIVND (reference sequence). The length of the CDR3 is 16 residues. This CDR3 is CASSPAGGARSYTQYF. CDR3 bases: TGTGCCAGTAGTCCCGCAGGAGGGGCTAGGTCGTATACGCAGTATTTT.

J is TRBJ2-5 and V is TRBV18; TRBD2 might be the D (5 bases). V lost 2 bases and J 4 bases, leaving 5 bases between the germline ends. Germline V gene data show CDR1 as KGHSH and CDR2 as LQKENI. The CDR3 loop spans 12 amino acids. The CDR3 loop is CASSPGRETQYF. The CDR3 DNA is TGTGCCAGCTCACCAGGGAGAGAGACCCAGTACTTC. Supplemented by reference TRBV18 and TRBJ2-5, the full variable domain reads NAGVMQNPRHLVRRRGQEARLRCSPMKGHSHVYWYRQLPEEGLKFMVYLQKENIIDESGMPKERFSAEFPKEGPSILRIQQVVRGDSAAYFCASSPGRETQYFGPGTRLLVL.

The CDR3 here is CASSLTQGVNSPLHF. The CDR3 nucleotides are TGTGCCAGCAGCTTAACACAGGGAGTAAATTCACCCCTCCACTTT. This chain joins TRBV7-3 and TRBJ1-6, with a possible D match to TRBD1 (6 bases). This CDR3 comprises 15 residues. V lost 0 bases and J 7 bases, leaving 10 bases between the germline ends. The germline CDR1 and CDR2 sequences are SGHTA and FQGTGA.

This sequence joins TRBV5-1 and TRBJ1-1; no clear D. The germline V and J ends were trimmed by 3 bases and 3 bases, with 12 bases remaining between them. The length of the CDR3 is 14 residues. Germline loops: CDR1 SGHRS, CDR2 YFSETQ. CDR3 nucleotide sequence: TGCGCCAGCAGCTCGGCGGACTCCTACACTGAAGCTTTCTTT. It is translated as CASSSADSYTEAFF.

This chain's CDR3 is CAWSGQSLGVEKLFF. The CDR3 coding sequence is TGTGCCTGGAGTGGGCAGTCTCTAGGCGTAGAAAAACTGTTTTTT. The chain carries TRBV30 and TRBJ1-4, with D unclear. Trimming shortened V by 1 base and J by 8 bases, and 17 bases separated the two germline ends. CDR1 GTSNPN and CDR2 SVGIG come from the germline V gene (reference sequence). There are 15 residues in the CDR3.

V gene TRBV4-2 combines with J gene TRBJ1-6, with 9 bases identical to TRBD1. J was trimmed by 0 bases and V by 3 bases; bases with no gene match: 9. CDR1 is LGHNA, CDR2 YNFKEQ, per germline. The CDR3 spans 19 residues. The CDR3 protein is CASSHAGTGIASYNSPLHF. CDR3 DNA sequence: TGTGCCAGCAGCCACGCCGGGACAGGGATTGCCTCCTATAATTCACCCCTCCACTTT.

For the CDR3, the DNA is TGTGCCAGTAGAATTTCAATCAGCGGGGGGGCCTACGAGCAGTACTTC. Residues: CASRISISGGAYEQYF. This sequence joins TRBV19 and TRBJ2-7, with 10 nucleotides matching TRBD2. With V trimmed by 6 bases and J by 2 bases, 10 bases remained unmatched. The CDR3 has 16 amino acids. Per the germline V gene, CDR1 is LNHDA and CDR2 is SQIVND (reference sequence).